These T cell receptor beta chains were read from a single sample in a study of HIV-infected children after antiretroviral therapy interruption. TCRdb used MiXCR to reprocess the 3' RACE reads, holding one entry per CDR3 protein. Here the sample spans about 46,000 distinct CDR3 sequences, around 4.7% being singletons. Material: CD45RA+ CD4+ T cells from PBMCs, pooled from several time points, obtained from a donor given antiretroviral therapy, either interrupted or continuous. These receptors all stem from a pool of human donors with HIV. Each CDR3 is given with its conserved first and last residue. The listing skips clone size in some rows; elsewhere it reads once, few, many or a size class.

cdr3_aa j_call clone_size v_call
CASSPRDRGGGEQYF TRBJ2-7 many TRBV3-1
CASRATANYGYTF TRBJ1-2 many TRBV7-3
CAISDPDRGHGYTF TRBJ1-2 many TRBV10-3
CATSREQGAMAFF TRBJ1-1 - TRBV15
CASSANGLAAGELFF TRBJ2-2 many TRBV11-2
CASSLVGGRDTQYF TRBJ2-3 many TRBV11-2
CASTGSNTEAFF TRBJ1-1 many TRBV2
CASSSRDATNEKLFF TRBJ1-4 - TRBV6-2/TRBV6-3
CASSSRQGSSYEQYF TRBJ2-7 many TRBV7-2
CASSSSGRSSYNEQFF TRBJ2-1 many TRBV7-8
CASSLSPNEQYF TRBJ2-7 many TRBV7-2
CASSRSPGQETNTQYF TRBJ2-3 many TRBV7-9
CSVCPESGNTIYF TRBJ1-3 many TRBV29-1
CASSLEAGLYNEQFF TRBJ2-1 many TRBV5-1
CASAYGPEAFF TRBJ1-1 many TRBV12-5
CAVGQGGDTQYF TRBJ2-3 - TRBV6-4
CASSVSQVPYEQYF TRBJ2-7 - TRBV25-1
CASSIGQGTGELFF TRBJ2-2 - TRBV27
CASRLSWDTQYF TRBJ2-3 many TRBV12-2
CSVEGGGQLEQYF TRBJ2-7 few TRBV29-1
CASSNPLHF TRBJ1-6 many TRBV2
CASSLQVDSPLHF TRBJ1-6 many TRBV7-9
CASSSGSYNEQFF TRBJ2-1 many TRBV5-1
CASSLSRGQFF TRBJ2-1 - TRBV11-2
CSVGASGGARSYNEQFF TRBJ2-1 many TRBV29-1
CASSLRQANTGELFF TRBJ2-2 many TRBV12-3/TRBV12-4
CASRTPGGGPYEQYF TRBJ2-7 many TRBV28
CASSYVWGSPGNTEAFF TRBJ1-1 many TRBV12-3/TRBV12-4
CASSLGAGNTIYF TRBJ1-3 many TRBV11-2
CASSRAGDTQYF TRBJ2-3 - TRBV6-5
CASRVQVGEEAFF TRBJ1-1 many TRBV6-1
CASSLAGGEQFF TRBJ2-1 many TRBV2
CASSSFPTMLAFF TRBJ1-1 few TRBV12-3/TRBV12-4
CASSPQTGGLSEQYF TRBJ2-7 many TRBV12-3/TRBV12-4
CASSPRTGQEFSGTEAFF TRBJ1-1 - TRBV18
CSAYRETDTQYF TRBJ2-3 many TRBV20-1
CASSLRNLEQYF TRBJ2-7 few TRBV21-1
CASSQNRDEREQYF TRBJ2-7 - TRBV18
CASSLTGSSYEQYF TRBJ2-7 many TRBV12-3/TRBV12-4
CASTNPGETQYF TRBJ2-5 - TRBV28
CASSTDRGGDTQYF TRBJ2-3 many TRBV2
CASSPRNTEAFF TRBJ1-1 many TRBV18
CASSSVGRNEQFF TRBJ2-1 many TRBV7-9
CASSLRGVNTGELFF TRBJ2-2 many TRBV7-2
CASSLAVRGQGSTEAFF TRBJ1-1 few TRBV12-3/TRBV12-4
CASSHYDGPNYGYTF TRBJ1-2 many TRBV4-1
CASSVMTGIAETQYF TRBJ2-5 many TRBV2
CASSQSPRLPTDTQYF TRBJ2-3 many TRBV4-1
CASKLEGNGNQPQHF TRBJ1-5 many TRBV6-1
CASMGAPDTQYF TRBJ2-3 many TRBV2
CATSEQGRGANVLTF TRBJ2-6 many TRBV24-1
CASSFGTEIHF TRBJ1-6 - TRBV7-9
CASSLMRGQGSSPLHF TRBJ1-6 many TRBV5-4
CASSLNLYGYTF TRBJ1-2 many TRBV13
CASGQETQYF TRBJ2-5 many TRBV18
CASSPWDSSNYGYTF TRBJ1-2 many TRBV12-3/TRBV12-4
CASSPDRAAEQFF TRBJ2-1 many TRBV5-1
CASSDDRGHSYEQYF TRBJ2-7 - TRBV25-1